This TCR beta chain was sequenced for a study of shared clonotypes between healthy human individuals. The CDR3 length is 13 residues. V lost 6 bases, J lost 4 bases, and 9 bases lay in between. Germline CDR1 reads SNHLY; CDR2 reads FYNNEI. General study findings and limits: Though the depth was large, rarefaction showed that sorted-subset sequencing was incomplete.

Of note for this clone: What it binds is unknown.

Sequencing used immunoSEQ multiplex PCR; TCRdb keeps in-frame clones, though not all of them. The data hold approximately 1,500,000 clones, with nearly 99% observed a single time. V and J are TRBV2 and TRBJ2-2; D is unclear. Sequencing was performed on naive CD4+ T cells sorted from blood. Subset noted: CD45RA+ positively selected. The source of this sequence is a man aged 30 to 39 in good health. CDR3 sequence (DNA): TGTGCCAGCAGGTTTACCGTCACCGGGGAGCTGTTTTTT. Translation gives CASRFTVTGELFF. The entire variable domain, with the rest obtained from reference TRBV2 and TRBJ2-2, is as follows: EPEVTQTPSHQVTQMGQEVILRCVPISNHLYFYWYRQILGQKVEFLVSFYNNEISEKSEIFDDQFSVERPDGSNFTLKIRSTKLEDSAMYFCASRFTVTGELFFGEGSRLTVL.